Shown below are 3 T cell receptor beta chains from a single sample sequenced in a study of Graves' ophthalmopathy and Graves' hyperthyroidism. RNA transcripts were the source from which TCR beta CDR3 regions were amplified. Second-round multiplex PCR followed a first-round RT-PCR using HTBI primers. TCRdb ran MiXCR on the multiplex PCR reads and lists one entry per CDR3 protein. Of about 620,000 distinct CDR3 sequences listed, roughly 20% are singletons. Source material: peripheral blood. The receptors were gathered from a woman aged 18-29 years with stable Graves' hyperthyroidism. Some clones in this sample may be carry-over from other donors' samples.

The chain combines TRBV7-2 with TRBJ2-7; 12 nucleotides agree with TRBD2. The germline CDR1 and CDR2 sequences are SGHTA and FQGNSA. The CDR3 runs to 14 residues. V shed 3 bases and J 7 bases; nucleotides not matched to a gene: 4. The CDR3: CASSFLAGGGEQYF. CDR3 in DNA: TGTGCCAGCAGCTTCCTAGCGGGAGGGGGTGAGCAGTACTTC.

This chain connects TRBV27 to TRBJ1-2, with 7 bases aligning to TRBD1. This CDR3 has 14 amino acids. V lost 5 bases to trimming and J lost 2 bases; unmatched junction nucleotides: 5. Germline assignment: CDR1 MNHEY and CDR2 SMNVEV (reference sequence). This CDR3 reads CASSPRGQNYGYTF. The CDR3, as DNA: TGTGCCAGCAGTCCTCGGGGACAGAACTATGGCTACACCTTC.

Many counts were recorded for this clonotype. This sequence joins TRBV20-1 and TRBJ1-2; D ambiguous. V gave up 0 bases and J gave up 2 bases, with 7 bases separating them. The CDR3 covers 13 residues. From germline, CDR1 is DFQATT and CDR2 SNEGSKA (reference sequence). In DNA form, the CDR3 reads TGCAGTGCTAGAGAGGAGTGGAACTATGGCTACACCTTC. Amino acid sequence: CSAREEWNYGYTF.